This T cell receptor beta chain was sequenced in a study of T cell responses to AZD1222 COVID-19 vaccine (dated by TCRdb to the early 2020s). With respect to the entire study: TCR sequencing covered 233 trial participants: 200 to 220 given two doses of AZD1222 and 26 given two doses of MenACWY control vaccine. Enrollment into the trials was organized by age into subgroups of 18-55, 56-69 and 70-plus years, and those subgroups contained roughly 150, 30 and 60 TCR-sequenced participants, respectively. Overall study results and their limits: In the small 56-69-year group, the increase in depth fell short of significance, most likely because of low power. No day 14 peak-response samples were available, so repertoires were characterized only after the peak T cell response. Spike-specific TCR breadth and depth rose significantly after two AZD1222 doses compared with day 0 and with MenACWY recipients. Epitopes outside the regions mutated in the B.1.351 and B.1.1.7 variants were reportedly recognized by nearly half of the unique spike-specific TCRs. The vaccine-associated CD4 TCRs covered the entire spike protein, and the dominant responses fell in regions 160-218 and 743-854. Participants were mostly white British, with more females than males. The authors suggested clonal diversity may have been underestimated. Conclusions about previously exposed vaccinees were limited because only five to seven AZD1222 recipients were SARS-CoV-2 seropositive at baseline.

The CDR3 regions of human TCRbeta chains were analyzed by immunosequencing. In the original analysis: Repertoire TCRs were matched against a reference library of SARS-CoV-2-specific TCRs generated with the MIRA antigen-specificity platform. Breadth meant the fraction of unique TCRs that were SARS-CoV-2-associated, whereas depth meant the fraction of total T cells that were SARS-CoV-2-associated. Using the MIRA data, each spike-specific TCR was mapped to the spike region that the TCR reacts to and placed in a CD4 or CD8 class. Log10-transformed breadth and depth values were compared by one-way ANOVA with Sidak's multiple comparisons tests. TCRdb provides this immuneACCESS table in a form limited to in-frame rearrangements. Some clones are lacking; in checked studies, under half of them reflect an unresolved V gene, and why the rest are absent is not known. V and J calls and clone size are as listed in that table; D and trimming were resolved from the DNA. This sample comprises around 200,000 clones, about 93% of them detected only once. The top ten clones comprise around 1% of the sample.

Note on this clone: What antigen it recognizes has not been identified. No per-base quality is available; no much larger clone lies one base away.

This specimen's time point label, per the study, means: about 28 days (+/-7) after the second vaccine dose. The treatment or condition label on this specimen signifies: meningococcal conjugate vaccine given as trial control. Vaccinee samples were obtained from the UK trials COV001 and COV002, which included a single-blind randomized controlled phase 2/3 trial of AZD1222 (ChAdOx1 nCoV-19) in healthy adults. For TCRbeta chain sequencing, PBMC samples from trial participants were taken at day 0 and at day 28 after the second dose. Spanning cysteine to phenylalanine, the CDR3 consists of 12 amino acids. Kept here is only the CDR3 DNA, which spans 36 bases and is read in frame from base 1. Sequences ENHRY (CDR1) and SYGVKD (CDR2) are obtained from the germline V gene. V drops 4 bases and J drops 2 bases, leaving 5 bases in between.

Sequencing used peripheral blood, obtained 28 days after the second dose of the MenACWY control vaccine. In this chain, TRBV10-3 is recombined with TRBJ1-2; no D gene call is confident. This receptor was identified in an adult who received the MenACWY meningococcal vaccine as a control. Read as DNA, the sequence is TGTGCCATCAGTGGCCCGAACTATGGCTACACCTTC. This yields the protein CAISGPNYGYTF.